One sample yielded the 10 T cell receptor beta chains listed below, sequenced in a study of T cells in Graves' hyperthyroidism and ophthalmopathy. TCR beta CDR3 regions were amplified from RNA transcripts. The primer set for the first-round RT-PCR of the TCR CDR3 was HTBI. MiXCR, applied by TCRdb to the multiplex PCR reads, yields one record per CDR3 protein. In the table there are hundreds of thousands of distinct CDR3 sequences, around 39% of which are singletons. Sequencing was done on a sample of blood. These TCRs come from a man between 18 and 29 years old with Graves' hyperthyroidism.

This clonotype was observed a handful of times. V usage is TRBV20-1 and J usage is TRBJ1-5; possibly TRBD1 for D (6 bases). Trimming pared 5 bases from V and 6 bases from J, leaving 11 bases between. The CDR3 sequence is 12 residues long. The germline V gene has CDR1 DFQATT and CDR2 SNEGSKA (reference sequence). CDR3 in DNA: TGCAGTGCTGATCAGGGGCTTCAGCCCCAGCATTTT. Protein product: CSADQGLQPQHF.

This clonotype has just a few counts. This chain joins TRBV7-8 and TRBJ2-2; TRBD2 aligns across 8 bases. V lost 1 base and J lost 7; bases outside the gene matches: 8. The CDR3 contains 16 residues. Germline loops: CDR1 SGHVS, CDR2 FQNEAQ. This CDR3 is CASSLGLALTGGELFF. CDR3 in DNA: TGTGCCAGCAGCTTAGGACTAGCGTTAACGGGCGGGGAGCTGTTTTTT.

This clonotype was picked up one time. This chain's CDR3 is CATLDGGNEKLFF. The CDR3, as DNA: TGTGCCACCCTAGACGGGGGAAATGAAAAACTGTTTTTT. The rearrangement uses TRBV12-3 or TRBV12-4 and TRBJ1-4; TRBD1 is a possible D gene (5 bases). Deletions cut 10 bases from V and 5 bases from J, with 14 bases between. The CDR3 has 13 amino acids.

The CDR3 sequence is CASSPGPLGNQPQHF. The DNA for the CDR3 is TGTGCCAGCAGTCCCGGGCCGCTGGGCAATCAGCCCCAGCATTTT. The rearrangement links TRBV6-6 to TRBJ1-5; D unresolved. CDR3 length equals 15 residues. Germline assignment: CDR1 MNHNY and CDR2 SVGAGI (reference sequence). V was clipped by 5 bases and J by 2 bases, with 13 bases between them.

This clonotype appeared a single time. It may be a read error: a sequence one base away is much more abundant. The V and J genes are TRBV7-6 and TRBJ1-1; D uncertain. Germline-derived CDR1 and CDR2 are SGHVS and FNYEAQ. The CDR3 spans 13 residues. The CDR3 DNA reads TGTGCCAGCAGCTTAAAGGAGGGAAGCGCAGCTGTCTTT. Amino acids: CASSLKEGSAAVF. The entire variable domain, with the rest obtained from reference TRBV7-6 and TRBJ1-1, is as follows: GAGVSQSPRYKVTKRGQDVALRCDPISGHVSLYWYRQALGQGPEFLTYFNYEAQQDKSGLPNDRFSAERPEGSISTLTIQRTEQRDSAMYRCASSLKEGSAAVFGQGTRLTVV.

The rearrangement links TRBV19 to TRBJ2-5, with D perhaps matching TRBD1 (7 bases). Trimming removed 6 bases from V and 3 bases from J, with 11 bases in between. Germline CDR1 and CDR2: LNHDA and SQIVND (reference sequence). The CDR3 loop spans 13 amino acids. Written as DNA, the CDR3 is TGTGCCAGTAGGACCAGGGGGGAAGAGACCCAGTACTTC. Protein: CASRTRGEETQYF.

This clonotype was observed at least ten times. CDR3: CASSGHPEAFF. CDR3 DNA: TGTGCCAGCAGTGGACACCCGGAAGCTTTCTTT. V is TRBV7-9 and J is TRBJ1-1, with D possibly being TRBD1 (5 bases). The length of the CDR3 is 11 residues. CDR1 is SEHNR and CDR2 is FQNEAQ in the germline V gene (reference sequence). V shed 6 bases and J shed 8 bases, with 10 bases lying between them.

The sample holds many counts of this clonotype. V gene TRBV5-1 combines with J gene TRBJ1-6; 7 bases match TRBD1. Per germline, CDR1 SGHRS and CDR2 YFSETQ. V trimming: 0 bases; J trimming: 10 bases; junction bases outside the gene matches: 4. This CDR3 contains 14 residues. Here the CDR3 reads CASSLGKQGSPLHF. As DNA, the CDR3 is TGCGCCAGCAGCTTGGGTAAACAGGGGTCACCCCTCCACTTT. Full variable domain (rest looked up from reference TRBV5-1 and TRBJ1-6): KAGVTQTPRYLIKTRGQQVTLSCSPISGHRSVSWYQQTPGQGLQFLFEYFSETQRNKGNFPGRFSGRQFSNSRSEMNVSTLELGDSALYLCASSLGKQGSPLHFGNGTRLTVT.

In its sample, this clonotype was seen many times. The chain joins TRBV24-1 to TRBJ1-2, with TRBD1 as a possible D gene (6 bases). Trimming stripped 4 bases from V and 6 bases from J, with 17 bases between. The CDR3 runs 15 residues. CDR1 and CDR2 (germline): KGHDR, SFDVKD. The CDR3: CATSDFLQGGNGYTF. DNA for the CDR3: TGTGCCACCAGTGACTTCCTACAGGGTGGAAATGGCTACACCTTC.

This chain connects TRBV7-9 to TRBJ1-5, with TRBD1 as a possible D gene (5 bases). The V end was cut by 4 bases, the J end by 0 bases, with 10 bases between. Germline CDR1 reads SEHNR; CDR2 reads FQNEAQ (reference sequence). The CDR3 is 15 amino acids. The chain's CDR3 is CASSSDTYSNQPQHF. The CDR3 DNA reads TGTGCCAGCAGCTCGGACACCTATAGCAATCAGCCCCAGCATTTT. Variable domain in full (rest from reference TRBV7-9 and TRBJ1-5): DTGVSQNPRHKITKRGQNVTFRCDPISEHNRLYWYRQTLGQGPEFLTYFQNEAQLEKSRLLSDRFSAERPKGSFSTLEIQRTEQGDSAMYLCASSSDTYSNQPQHFGDGTRLSIL.